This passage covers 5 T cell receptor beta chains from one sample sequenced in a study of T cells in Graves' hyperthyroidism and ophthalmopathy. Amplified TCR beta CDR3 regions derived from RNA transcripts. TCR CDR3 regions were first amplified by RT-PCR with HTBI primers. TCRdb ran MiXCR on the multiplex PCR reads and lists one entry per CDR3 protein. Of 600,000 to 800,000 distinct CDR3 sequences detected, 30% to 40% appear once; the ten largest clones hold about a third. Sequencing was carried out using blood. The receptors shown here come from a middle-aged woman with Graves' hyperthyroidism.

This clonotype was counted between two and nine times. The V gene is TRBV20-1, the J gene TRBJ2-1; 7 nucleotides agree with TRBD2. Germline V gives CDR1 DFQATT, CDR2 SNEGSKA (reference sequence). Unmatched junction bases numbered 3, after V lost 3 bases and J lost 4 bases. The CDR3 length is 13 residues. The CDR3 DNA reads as TGCAGTGCTAGGGCTAGCGGTTACAATGAGCAGTTCTTC. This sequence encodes CSARASGYNEQFF.

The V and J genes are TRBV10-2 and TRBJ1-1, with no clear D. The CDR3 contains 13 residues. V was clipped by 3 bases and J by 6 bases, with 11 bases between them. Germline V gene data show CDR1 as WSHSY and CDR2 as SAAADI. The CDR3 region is CASSDGRVSEAFF. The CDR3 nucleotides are TGCGCCAGCAGTGACGGGCGTGTATCTGAAGCTTTCTTT.

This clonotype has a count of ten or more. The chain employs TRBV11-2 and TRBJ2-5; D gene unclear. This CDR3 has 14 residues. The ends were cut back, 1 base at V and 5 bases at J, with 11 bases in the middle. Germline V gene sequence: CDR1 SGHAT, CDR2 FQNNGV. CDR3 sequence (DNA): TGTGCCAGCAGCTTAGTAGTTGGGCAGGAGACCCAGTACTTC. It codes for CASSLVVGQETQYF. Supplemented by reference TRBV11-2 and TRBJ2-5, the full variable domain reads EAGVAQSPRYKIIEKRQSVAFWCNPISGHATLYWYQQILGQGPKLLIQFQNNGVVDDSQLPKDRFSAERLKGVDSTLKIQPAKLEDSAVYLCASSLVVGQETQYFGPGTRLLVL.

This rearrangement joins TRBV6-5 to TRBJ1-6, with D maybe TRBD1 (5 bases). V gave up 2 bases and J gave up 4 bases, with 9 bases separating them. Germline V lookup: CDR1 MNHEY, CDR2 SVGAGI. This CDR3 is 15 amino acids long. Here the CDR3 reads CASSYGAGYNSPLHF. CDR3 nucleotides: TGTGCCAGCAGTTACGGAGCAGGGTATAATTCACCCCTCCACTTT.

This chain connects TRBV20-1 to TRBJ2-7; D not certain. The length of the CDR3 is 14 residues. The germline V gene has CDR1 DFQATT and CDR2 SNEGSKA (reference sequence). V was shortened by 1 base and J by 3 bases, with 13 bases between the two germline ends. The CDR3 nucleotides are TGCAGTGCTAGAGTGGAGACGCGGTTCTACGAGCAGTACTTC. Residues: CSARVETRFYEQYF.